The clone carrying this T cell receptor beta chain was found a few times. Its antigen is undetermined. Reverse transcription of all isolated RNA meant that expressed TCRB transcripts were sequenced. The average output of naive, central memory and regulatory T cell samples was several million reads. Generated by immunoSEQ multiplex PCR, the TCRdb table keeps only in-frame clones and is missing some. This sample carries a few hundred thousand clones, around 15% of them seen once, and the ten largest clones take 0.085%. The data were obtained in a study of beta chain features in type 1 diabetes. Overall study findings and caveats: Researchers report that Type 1 diabetes patients had moderately but significantly shorter TCRB CDR3s across all four CD4+ subsets.

The V and J ends lost 7 bases and 2 bases respectively, with 11 bases between them. This CDR3 has 13 residues. Germline V gene data show CDR1 as MNHNS and CDR2 as SASEGT. The chain carries TRBV6-1 and TRBJ2-5; D gene unclear. This sequence originates from a man between 25 and 39 years old with type 1 diabetes. Source material: naive CD4+ T cells from blood. Here the CDR3 reads CASNKQFQETQYF. The CDR3 DNA follows: TGTGCCAGCAATAAACAGTTTCAAGAGACCCAGTACTTC.